The TCR beta chain under discussion was sequenced for a study of shared clonotypes between healthy human individuals. Comments on this clone: Other DNA sequences in the same sample also yield this CDR3.

The V end lost 6 bases, the J end lost 7 bases, and 22 bases lay between the germline ends. The CDR3 sequence is 16 residues long. Germline V gene sequence: CDR1 SGHDT, CDR2 YYEEEE. Clones were sequenced by immunoSEQ multiplex PCR, and TCRdb holds only the in-frame ones, with some missing. This table holds over 850,000 clones, approximately 78% found once. The sequenced material came from memory CD4+ T cells from PBMCs. Subset indicated: CD45RA-negative fraction. The chain couples TRBV5-6 to TRBJ2-2; D not resolved. The receptor was isolated from a young man in good health. Some clones in this sample may be carry-over from other donors' samples. CDR3 nucleotides: TGTGCCAGCACAGTTTCAGGACCGAGCCGTCACGGGGAGCTGTTTTTT. Protein sequence: CASTVSGPSRHGELFF.